This is a list of T cell receptor beta chains from one sample in a study of shared clonotypes between healthy human individuals. Method: immunoSEQ multiplex PCR; TCRdb's copy keeps in-frame clones and lacks some. The sample lists 600,000 to 800,000 clones, roughly 72% occurring once. Sequenced material: memory CD4+ T cells sorted from blood. These receptors were obtained from a woman aged 25 to 45 in good health. Both conserved end residues are part of each CDR3. The D gene is left open where the match is weak.

CDR3 protein | J gene | D gene | V gene
CASSLSGADTEAFF | TRBJ1-1 | - | TRBV7-9
CASSPGGAGYNEQFF | TRBJ2-1 | - | TRBV5-1
CASSRQGATGELFF | TRBJ2-2 | TRBD1 | TRBV28
CSVAGEYNTEAFF | TRBJ1-1 | - | TRBV29-1
CASSLDGGSTDTQYF | TRBJ2-3 | - | TRBV5-4
CASSFHEGGNQPQHF | TRBJ1-5 | - | TRBV2
CASSLRPGRVNTEAFF | TRBJ1-1 | - | TRBV5-6
CASSRVGEANAYGYTF | TRBJ1-2 | - | TRBV7-2
CASSADSSSYNEQFF | TRBJ2-1 | - | TRBV5-1
CAWDLRGYGYTF | TRBJ1-2 | - | TRBV30
CASSYWKPSGGREQFF | TRBJ2-1 | TRBD2 | TRBV6-5
CASSLETSGRGEQYF | TRBJ2-7 | TRBD2 | TRBV28
CASSSGTIYEQYF | TRBJ2-7 | - | TRBV28
CASSGLAGGPLTDTQYF | TRBJ2-3 | TRBD2 | TRBV5-1
CSVAGRVGSEQFF | TRBJ2-1 | - | TRBV29-1
CASSFGPSSSYEQYF | TRBJ2-7 | - | TRBV7-8
CSGVRSHEQYF | TRBJ2-7 | - | TRBV20-1
CASRAGGRSSYEQYF | TRBJ2-7 | TRBD1 | TRBV5-1
CAISESTSLQFF | TRBJ2-1 | - | TRBV10-3
CVVAGGSDYGYTF | TRBJ1-2 | - | TRBV28
CASSPKDSSYEQYF | TRBJ2-7 | - | TRBV6-5
CASLGRDTGELFF | TRBJ2-2 | - | TRBV28
CASSPPGRRQPQHF | TRBJ1-5 | - | TRBV4-1
CASSESPGDTDTQYF | TRBJ2-3 | - | TRBV10-1
CASSDGTTNQPQHF | TRBJ1-5 | - | TRBV5-1
CASSPTGDTEAFF | TRBJ1-1 | TRBD1 | TRBV18
CASSLAGAGTVQETQYF | TRBJ2-5 | - | TRBV7-6
CASSLESIRETQYF | TRBJ2-5 | - | TRBV19
CASSFSPSSGANVLTF | TRBJ2-6 | - | TRBV5-1
CASSLAIRKAGNYEQYF | TRBJ2-7 | TRBD2 | TRBV5-1
CASSLSTGGPHEQYF | TRBJ2-7 | TRBD1 | TRBV28
CASSSGGQPYEQYF | TRBJ2-7 | - | TRBV28
CASSEALGAGYGYTF | TRBJ1-2 | - | TRBV6-1
CSAATPEGYTF | TRBJ1-2 | - | TRBV20-1
CASTKRPPNQPQHF | TRBJ1-5 | - | TRBV28
CAWIPADGYGYTF | TRBJ1-2 | - | TRBV30
CASSLEGNGYTF | TRBJ1-2 | - | TRBV11-2
CASSLLPGTDTQYF | TRBJ2-3 | - | TRBV5-1
CASSTRGQNEPQHF | TRBJ1-5 | TRBD1 | TRBV19
CASSWTGESYEQYF | TRBJ2-7 | TRBD1 | TRBV7-9
CASRLTQTSGRAKSYEQYF | TRBJ2-7 | - | TRBV12-2
CASSVNSGMSTGELFF | TRBJ2-2 | TRBD2 | TRBV6-1
CASRGGDNQPQHF | TRBJ1-5 | - | TRBV5-1
CASRDGQARNQPQHF | TRBJ1-5 | TRBD1 | TRBV28
CASSLVPGGNQPQHF | TRBJ1-5 | - | TRBV5-1
CASSLLLTTDTQYF | TRBJ2-3 | - | TRBV7-2
CASSEYHLTEAFF | TRBJ1-1 | - | TRBV2
CASSFHDTTGELFF | TRBJ2-2 | - | TRBV27
CSVDRGDGYTF | TRBJ1-2 | TRBD1 | TRBV29-1
CASSFRDNYNEQFF | TRBJ2-1 | - | TRBV7-8
CASTPESFNYGYTF | TRBJ1-2 | - | TRBV28
CASSEGQGARDYF | TRBJ2-5 | - | TRBV6-1